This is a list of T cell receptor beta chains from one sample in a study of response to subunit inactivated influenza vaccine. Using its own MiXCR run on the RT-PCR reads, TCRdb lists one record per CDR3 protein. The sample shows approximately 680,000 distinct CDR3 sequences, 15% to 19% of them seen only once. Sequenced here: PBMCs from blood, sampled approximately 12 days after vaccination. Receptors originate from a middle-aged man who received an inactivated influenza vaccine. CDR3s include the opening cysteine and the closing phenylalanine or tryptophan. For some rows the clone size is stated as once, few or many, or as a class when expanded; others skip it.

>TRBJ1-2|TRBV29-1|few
CSVPGQYGYTF
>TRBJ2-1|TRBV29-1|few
CSVEGSGRIYEQFF
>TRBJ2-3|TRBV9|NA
CASSALDGGPDTQYF
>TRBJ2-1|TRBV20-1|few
CSVAGLAFEQFF
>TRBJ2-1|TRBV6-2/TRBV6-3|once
CACSYVTAGVYNEQFF
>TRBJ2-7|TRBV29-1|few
CSVEDPPYEQYF
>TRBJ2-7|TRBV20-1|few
CSVESGLAAYEQYF
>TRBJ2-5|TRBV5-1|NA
CASSLRWRGETQYF
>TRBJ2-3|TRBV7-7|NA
CASSSEQGRAQYF
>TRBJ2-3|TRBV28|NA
CASSSSGRLTDTQYF
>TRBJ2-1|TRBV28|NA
CASSVAGANEQFF
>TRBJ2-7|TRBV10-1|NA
CASSDQGTYEQYF
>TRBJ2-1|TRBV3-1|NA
CASSQFTGYSYNEQFF
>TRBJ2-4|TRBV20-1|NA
CSAHLGNIQYF
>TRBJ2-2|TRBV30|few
CAWSLQGSGELFF
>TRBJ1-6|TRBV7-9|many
CASSLDSTVSYNSPLHF
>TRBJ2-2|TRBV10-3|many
CAISELPGETGELFF
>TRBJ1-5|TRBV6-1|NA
CASSEMAGNQPQHF
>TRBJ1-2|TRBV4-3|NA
CASSQDIGEHGYTF
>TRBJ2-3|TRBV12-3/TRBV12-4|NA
CASGTGDPPRPRDF
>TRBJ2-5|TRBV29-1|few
CSVEYATRGETQYF
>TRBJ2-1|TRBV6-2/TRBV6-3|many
CASSPVAGGRYNEQFF
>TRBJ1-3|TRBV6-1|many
CASSAGNTIYF
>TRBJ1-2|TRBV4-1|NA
CASSQVGIFGYTF
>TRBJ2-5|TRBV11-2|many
CASSISSGSQETQYF